One T cell receptor beta chain is described in this entry. Germline assignment: CDR1 MNHNY and CDR2 SVGAGI (reference sequence). This CDR3 comprises 17 residues. Trimming pared 6 bases from V and 3 bases from J, leaving 23 bases between. The data were obtained in a study of blood T cell repertoires in COVID-19. Method: immunoSEQ multiplex PCR; TCRdb's copy keeps in-frame clones and lacks some. The data hold about 380,000 clones, with more than 70% observed a single time. This chain links TRBV6-6 with TRBJ1-1; D perhaps matches TRBD1 (5 bases). Material for sequencing was PBMCs or T cells enriched from blood (not recorded which). This TCR was sampled from a woman aged 18-35 years who had recovered from COVID-19. CDR3 sequence: CASSRTRGRGADTEAFF. For the CDR3, the DNA is TGTGCCAGCAGCCGAACGCGGGGACGCGGTGCGGACACTGAAGCTTTCTTT.